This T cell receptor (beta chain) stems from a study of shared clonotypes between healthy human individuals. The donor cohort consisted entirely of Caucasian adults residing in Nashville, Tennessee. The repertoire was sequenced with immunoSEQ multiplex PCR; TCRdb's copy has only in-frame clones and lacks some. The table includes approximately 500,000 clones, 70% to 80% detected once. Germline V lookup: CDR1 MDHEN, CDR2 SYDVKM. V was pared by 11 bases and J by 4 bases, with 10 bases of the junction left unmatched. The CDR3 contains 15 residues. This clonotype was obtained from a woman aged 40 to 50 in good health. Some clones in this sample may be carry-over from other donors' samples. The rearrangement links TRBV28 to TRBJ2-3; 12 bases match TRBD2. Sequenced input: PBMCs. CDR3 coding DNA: TGTGCCGCGGGCCTAGCGGGAGGGCCTTCAGATACGCAGTATTTT. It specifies CAAGLAGGPSDTQYF.